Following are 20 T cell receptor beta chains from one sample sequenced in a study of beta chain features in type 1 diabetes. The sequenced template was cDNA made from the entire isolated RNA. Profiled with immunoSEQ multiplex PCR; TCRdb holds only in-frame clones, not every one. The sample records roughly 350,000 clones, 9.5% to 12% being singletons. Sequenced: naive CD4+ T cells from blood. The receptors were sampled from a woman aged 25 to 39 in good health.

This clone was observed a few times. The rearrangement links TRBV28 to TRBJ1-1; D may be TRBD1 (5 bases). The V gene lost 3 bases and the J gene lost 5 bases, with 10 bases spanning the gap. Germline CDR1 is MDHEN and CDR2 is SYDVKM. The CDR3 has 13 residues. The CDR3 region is CASSFVSGTEAFF. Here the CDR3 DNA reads TGTGCCAGCAGTTTTGTGTCAGGGACTGAAGCTTTCTTT.

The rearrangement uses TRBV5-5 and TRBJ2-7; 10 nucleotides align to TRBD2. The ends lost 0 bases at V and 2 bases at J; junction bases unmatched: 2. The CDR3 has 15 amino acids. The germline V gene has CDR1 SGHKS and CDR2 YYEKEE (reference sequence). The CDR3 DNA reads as TGTGCCAGCAGCTTGGCAAGCGGGAGGGCCTACGAGCAGTACTTC. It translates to CASSLASGRAYEQYF. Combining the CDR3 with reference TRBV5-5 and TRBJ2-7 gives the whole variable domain DAGVTQSPTHLIKTRGQQVTLRCSPISGHKSVSWYQQVLGQGPQFIFQYYEKEERGRGNFPDRFSARQFPNYSSELNVNALLLGDSALYLCASSLASGRAYEQYFGPGTRLTVT.

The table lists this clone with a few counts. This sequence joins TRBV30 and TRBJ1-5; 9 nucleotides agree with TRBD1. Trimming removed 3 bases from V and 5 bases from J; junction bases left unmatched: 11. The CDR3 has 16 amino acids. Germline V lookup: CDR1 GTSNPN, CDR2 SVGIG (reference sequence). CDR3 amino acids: CAWRARGQGQYQPQHF. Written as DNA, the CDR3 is TGTGCCTGGAGGGCAAGGGGACAGGGACAATATCAGCCCCAGCATTTT.

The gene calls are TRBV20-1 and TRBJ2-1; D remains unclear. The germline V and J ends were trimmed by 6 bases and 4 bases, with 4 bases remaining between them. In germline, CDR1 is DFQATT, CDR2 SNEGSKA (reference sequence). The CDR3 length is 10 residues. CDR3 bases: TGCAGTGCCGGGTACAATGAGCAGTTCTTC. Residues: CSAGYNEQFF.

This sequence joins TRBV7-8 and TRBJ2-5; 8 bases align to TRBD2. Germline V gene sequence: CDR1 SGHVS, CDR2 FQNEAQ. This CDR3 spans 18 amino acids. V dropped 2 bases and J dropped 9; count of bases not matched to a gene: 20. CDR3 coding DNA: TGTGCCAGCAGCTTACGTTCCCCCACCCGAGCGGGAGCAAAGGCCCAGTACTTC. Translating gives CASSLRSPTRAGAKAQYF.

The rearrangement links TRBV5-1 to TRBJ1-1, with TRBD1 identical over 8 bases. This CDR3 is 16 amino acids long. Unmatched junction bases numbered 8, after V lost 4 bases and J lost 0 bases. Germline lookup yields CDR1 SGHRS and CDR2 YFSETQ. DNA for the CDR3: TGCGCCAGCAGCGAAGGGACAGGAATCATGAACACTGAAGCTTTCTTT. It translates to CASSEGTGIMNTEAFF.

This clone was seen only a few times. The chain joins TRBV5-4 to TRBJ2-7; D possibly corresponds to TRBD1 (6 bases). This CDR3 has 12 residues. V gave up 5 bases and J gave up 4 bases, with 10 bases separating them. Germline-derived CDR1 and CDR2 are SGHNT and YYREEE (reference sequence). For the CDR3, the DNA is TGTGCCAGCAGTGGCAGGGGTTACGAGCAGTACTTC. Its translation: CASSGRGYEQYF.

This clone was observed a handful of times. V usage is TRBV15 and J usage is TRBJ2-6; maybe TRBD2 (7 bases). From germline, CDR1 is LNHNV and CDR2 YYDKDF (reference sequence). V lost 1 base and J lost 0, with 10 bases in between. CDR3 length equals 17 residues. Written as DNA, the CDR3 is TGTGCCACCAGCAGAGGGGGAGGGGGCTCTGGGGCCAACGTCCTGACTTTC. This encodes CATSRGGGGSGANVLTF.

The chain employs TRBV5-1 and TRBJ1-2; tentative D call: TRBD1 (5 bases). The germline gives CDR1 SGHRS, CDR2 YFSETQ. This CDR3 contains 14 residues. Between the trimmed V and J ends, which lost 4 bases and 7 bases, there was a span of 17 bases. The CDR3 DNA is TGCGCCAGCAGCCCCCGGACACAAAGGGGTGGCTACACCTTC. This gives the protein CASSPRTQRGGYTF.

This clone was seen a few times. This chain's CDR3 is CAWSGAGGALPTDTQYF. DNA for the CDR3: TGTGCCTGGAGTGGAGCGGGAGGGGCTTTGCCCACAGATACGCAGTATTTT. This chain connects TRBV30 to TRBJ2-3; 10 bases line up with TRBD2. CDR1 is GTSNPN, CDR2 SVGIG, per germline (reference sequence). Unmatched junction bases numbered 9, after V lost 1 base and J lost 2 bases. The CDR3 length is 17 residues.

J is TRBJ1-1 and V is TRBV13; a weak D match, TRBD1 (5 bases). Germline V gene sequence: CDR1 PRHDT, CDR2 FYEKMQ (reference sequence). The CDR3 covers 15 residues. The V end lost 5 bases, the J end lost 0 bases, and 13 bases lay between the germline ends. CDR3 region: CASSRRQNMNTEAFF. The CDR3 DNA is TGTGCCAGCAGCCGGCGACAGAATATGAACACTGAAGCTTTCTTT.

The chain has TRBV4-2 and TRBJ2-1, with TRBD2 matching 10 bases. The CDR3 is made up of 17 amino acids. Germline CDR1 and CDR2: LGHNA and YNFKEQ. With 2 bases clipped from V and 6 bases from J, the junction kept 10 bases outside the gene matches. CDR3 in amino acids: CASSQSPGSSGSNEQFF. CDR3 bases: TGTGCCAGCAGCCAATCCCCAGGCTCTAGCGGGAGCAATGAGCAGTTCTTC.

DNA for the CDR3: TGTGCCTGGAGTGTAGCCCGGACTCGAAGCTATGGCTACACCTTC. As protein: CAWSVARTRSYGYTF. The chain is built from TRBV30 and TRBJ1-2; D is uncertain. The CDR3 is 15 residues long. Trimming stripped 0 bases from V and 4 bases from J, with 15 bases between. Looked up from germline, CDR1 is GTSNPN and CDR2 is SVGIG (reference sequence).

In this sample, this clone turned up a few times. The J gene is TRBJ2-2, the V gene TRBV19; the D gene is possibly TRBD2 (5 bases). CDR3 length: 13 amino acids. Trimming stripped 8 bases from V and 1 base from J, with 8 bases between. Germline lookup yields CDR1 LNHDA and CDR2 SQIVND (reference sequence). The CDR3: CASGRLNTGELFF. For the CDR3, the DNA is TGTGCCAGTGGGAGATTGAACACCGGGGAGCTGTTTTTT. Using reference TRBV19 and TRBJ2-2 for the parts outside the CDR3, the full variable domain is DGGITQSPKYLFRKEGQNVTLSCEQNLNHDAMYWYRQDPGQGLRLIYYSQIVNDFQKGDIAEGYSVSREKKESFPLTVTSAQKNPTAFYLCASGRLNTGELFFGEGSRLTVL.

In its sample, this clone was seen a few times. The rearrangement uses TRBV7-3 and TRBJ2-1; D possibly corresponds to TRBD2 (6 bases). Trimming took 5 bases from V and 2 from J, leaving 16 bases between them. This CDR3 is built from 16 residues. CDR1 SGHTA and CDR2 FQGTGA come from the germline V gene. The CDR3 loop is CASSPSLANTYNEQFF. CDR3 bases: TGTGCCAGCAGCCCCTCTCTAGCGAATACCTACAATGAGCAGTTCTTC.

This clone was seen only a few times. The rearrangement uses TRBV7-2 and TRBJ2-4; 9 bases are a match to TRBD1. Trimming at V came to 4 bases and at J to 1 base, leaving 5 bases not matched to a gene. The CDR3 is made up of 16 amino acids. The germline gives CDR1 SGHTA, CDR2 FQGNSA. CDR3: CASSSQGAVAKNIQYF. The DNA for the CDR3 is TGTGCCAGCAGCTCACAGGGGGCTGTGGCCAAAAACATTCAGTACTTC.

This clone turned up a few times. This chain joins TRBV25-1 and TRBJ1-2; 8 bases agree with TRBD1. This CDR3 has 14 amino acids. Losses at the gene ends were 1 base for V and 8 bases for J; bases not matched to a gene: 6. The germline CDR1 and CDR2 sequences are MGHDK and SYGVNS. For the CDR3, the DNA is TGTGCCAGCAGTGAATTCCAGGGGGCGGGGGGCTACACCTTC. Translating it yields CASSEFQGAGGYTF.

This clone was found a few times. CDR3 DNA: TGTGCCAGCAGTCTCCGAAGGGGTCGTTACAATCAGCCCCAGCATTTT. Translating gives CASSLRRGRYNQPQHF. The chain uses TRBV27 and TRBJ1-5; a weak D match, TRBD1 (5 bases). Germline-derived CDR1 and CDR2 are MNHEY and SMNVEV (reference sequence). The CDR3 has 16 amino acids. Between the trimmed V and J ends, which lost 5 bases and 3 bases, there was a span of 17 bases.

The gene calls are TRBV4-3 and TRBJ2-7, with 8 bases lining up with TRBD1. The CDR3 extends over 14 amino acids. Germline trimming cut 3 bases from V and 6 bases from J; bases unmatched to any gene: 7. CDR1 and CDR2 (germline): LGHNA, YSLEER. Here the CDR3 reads CASSQGQAGSEQYF. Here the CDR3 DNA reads TGCGCCAGCAGCCAGGGACAGGCAGGGAGCGAGCAGTACTTC.

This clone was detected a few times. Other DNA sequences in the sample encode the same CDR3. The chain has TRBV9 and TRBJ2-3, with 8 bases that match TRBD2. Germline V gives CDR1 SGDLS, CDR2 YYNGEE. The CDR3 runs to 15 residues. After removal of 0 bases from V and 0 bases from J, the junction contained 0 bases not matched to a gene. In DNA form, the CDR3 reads TGTGCCAGCAGCGTAGGACTAGCGAGCACAGATACGCAGTATTTT. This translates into CASSVGLASTDTQYF.